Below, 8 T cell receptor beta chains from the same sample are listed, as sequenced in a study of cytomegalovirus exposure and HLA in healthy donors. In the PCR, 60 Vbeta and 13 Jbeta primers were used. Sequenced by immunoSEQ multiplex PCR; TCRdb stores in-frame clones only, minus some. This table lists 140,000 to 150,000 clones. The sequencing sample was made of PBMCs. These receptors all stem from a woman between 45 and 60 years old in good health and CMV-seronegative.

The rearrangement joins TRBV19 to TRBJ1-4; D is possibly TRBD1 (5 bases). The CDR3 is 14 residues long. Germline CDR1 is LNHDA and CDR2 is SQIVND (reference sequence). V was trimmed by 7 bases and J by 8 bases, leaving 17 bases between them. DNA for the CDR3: TGTGCCAGTACCCATGTCAGCGGGGCAGAAAAACTGTTTTTT. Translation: CASTHVSGAEKLFF.

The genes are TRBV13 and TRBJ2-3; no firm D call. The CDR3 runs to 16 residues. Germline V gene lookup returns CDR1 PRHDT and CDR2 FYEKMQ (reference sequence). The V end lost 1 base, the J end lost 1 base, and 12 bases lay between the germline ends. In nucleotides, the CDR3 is TGTGCCAGCAGCTTAGCCTCTAGTACGGGCACAGATACGCAGTATTTT. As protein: CASSLASSTGTDTQYF.

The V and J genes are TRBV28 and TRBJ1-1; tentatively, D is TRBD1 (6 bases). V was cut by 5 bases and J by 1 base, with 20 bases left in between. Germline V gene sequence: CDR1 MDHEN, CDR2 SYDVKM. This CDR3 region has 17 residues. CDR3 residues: CASSATRGRGQNTEAFF. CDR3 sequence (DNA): TGTGCCAGCAGTGCTACTCGGGGACGGGGACAGAACACTGAAGCTTTCTTT.

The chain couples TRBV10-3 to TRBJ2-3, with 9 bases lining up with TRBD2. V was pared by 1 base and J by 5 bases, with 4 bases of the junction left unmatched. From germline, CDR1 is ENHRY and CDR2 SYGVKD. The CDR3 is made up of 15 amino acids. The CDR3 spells CAISELAGEGDTQYF. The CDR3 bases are TGTGCCATCAGTGAGTTAGCGGGAGAGGGAGATACGCAGTATTTT.

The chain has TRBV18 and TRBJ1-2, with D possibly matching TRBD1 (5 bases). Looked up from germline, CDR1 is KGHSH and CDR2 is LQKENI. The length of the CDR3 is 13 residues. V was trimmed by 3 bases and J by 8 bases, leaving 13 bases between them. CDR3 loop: CASSPSGDGGYTF. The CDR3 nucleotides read TGTGCCAGCTCACCCTCGGGGGATGGGGGCTACACCTTC.

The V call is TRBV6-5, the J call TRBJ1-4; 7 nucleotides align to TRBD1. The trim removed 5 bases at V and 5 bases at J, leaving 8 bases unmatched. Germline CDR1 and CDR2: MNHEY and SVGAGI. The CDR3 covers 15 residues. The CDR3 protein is CASSTTTGSNEKLFF. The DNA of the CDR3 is TGTGCCAGCAGTACAACGACAGGGAGCAATGAAAAACTGTTTTTT.

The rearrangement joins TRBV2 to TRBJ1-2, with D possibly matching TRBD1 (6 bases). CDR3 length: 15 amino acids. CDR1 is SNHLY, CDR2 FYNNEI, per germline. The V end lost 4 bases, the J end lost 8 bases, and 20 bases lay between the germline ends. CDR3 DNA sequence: TGTGCCAGCAGTGGGCCAAACAGGGCTTACGGAGGCTACACCTTC. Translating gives CASSGPNRAYGGYTF.

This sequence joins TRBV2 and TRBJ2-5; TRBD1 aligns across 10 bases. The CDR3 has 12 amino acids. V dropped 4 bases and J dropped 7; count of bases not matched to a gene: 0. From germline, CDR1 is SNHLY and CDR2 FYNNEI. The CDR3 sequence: CASSGDRGTQYF. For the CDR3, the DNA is TGTGCCAGCAGTGGGGACAGGGGGACCCAGTACTTC.